Shown below are 23 T cell receptor beta chains from a single sample sequenced in a study of cytomegalovirus exposure and HLA in healthy donors (dated by TCRdb to 2016 to 2017). The receptor library was made with the immunoSEQ multiplex PCR assay. The multiplex PCR relied on a mix of 60 forward primers for TCR Vbeta segments and 13 reverse primers for TCR Jbeta segments. In TCRdb, the immuneACCESS table is reduced to in-frame sequences with V and J assigned. These tables do not hold every clone; where another copy was compared, an unresolved V gene accounts for under half, and the others remain unexplained. Here the sample has 200,000 to 250,000 clones; approximately 83% occur a single time. The top ten hold 1.3% to 1.5% of the sample. Sequenced sample: PBMCs. These TCRs come from a girl aged 5-17 years in good health and CMV-seronegative.

The DNA of the CDR3 is TGCAGCGTTGAGGACGGGGGAAACCCCGGGGAGCTGTTTTTT. Protein: CSVEDGGNPGELFF. The V gene is TRBV29-1, the J gene TRBJ2-2, with D possibly being TRBD2 (6 bases). The CDR3 totals 14 residues. The germline V gene has CDR1 SQVTM and CDR2 ANQGSEA. Trimming removed 3 bases at V and 6 bases at J, with 14 bases between.

This chain uses TRBV28 with TRBJ2-5; D possibly corresponds to TRBD1 (5 bases). Per germline, CDR1 MDHEN and CDR2 SYDVKM. The CDR3 runs 14 residues. V dropped 3 bases and J dropped 1 base, with 9 bases sitting between them. The CDR3, as DNA: TGTGCCAGCAGTTTCTCCAGGGTCCAAGAGACCCAGTACTTC. Translating gives CASSFSRVQETQYF.

The chain has TRBV4-1 and TRBJ2-7; D might be TRBD1 (6 bases). The CDR3 sequence is 20 residues long. Trimming shortened V by 1 base and J by 2 bases, and 27 bases separated the two germline ends. Looked up from germline, CDR1 is MGHRA and CDR2 is YSYEKL. The CDR3 nucleotides are TGCGCCAGCAGCCAAGGATACACCGAACATACAGGGCGGTGGGCCTACGAGCAGTACTTC. Translating gives CASSQGYTEHTGRWAYEQYF.

This sequence joins TRBV6-1 and TRBJ2-3, with TRBD1 matching 9 bases. CDR1 MNHNS and CDR2 SASEGT come from the germline V gene. The CDR3 runs to 14 residues. Trimming removed 7 bases from V and 3 bases from J; junction bases left unmatched: 5. This chain's CDR3 is CASTNRGRTDTQYF. In DNA, the CDR3 is TGTGCCAGCACCAACAGGGGGCGAACAGATACGCAGTATTTT.

This chain uses TRBV11-2 with TRBJ2-5; a possible D gene is TRBD1 (6 bases). The CDR3 is 14 amino acids. V was trimmed by 4 bases and J by 7 bases, leaving 16 bases between them. Germline V CDR1 and CDR2: SGHAT, FQNNGV. CDR3 nucleotide sequence: TGTGCCAGCAGCTCCGGGACAACCCGGGGGACCCAGTACTTC. This gives the protein CASSSGTTRGTQYF.

V is TRBV6-1 and J is TRBJ1-5, with 7 bases that match TRBD1. The CDR3 covers 13 residues. With V trimmed by 8 bases and J by 3 bases, 4 bases remained unmatched. In germline, CDR1 is MNHNS, CDR2 SASEGT. CDR3 loop: CASGGTVNQPQHF. The CDR3 nucleotides read TGTGCCAGCGGCGGGACAGTCAATCAGCCCCAGCATTTT.

This clone was detected only a few times. This chain links TRBV25-1 with TRBJ1-1; D is ambiguous. Trimming shortened V by 2 bases and J by 1 base, and 8 bases separated the two germline ends. The CDR3 runs 14 residues. Germline V gene lookup returns CDR1 MGHDK and CDR2 SYGVNS. CDR3 bases: TGTGCCAGCAGTGAAGGGTCGGGGAACACTGAAGCTTTCTTT. This codes for CASSEGSGNTEAFF.

The rearrangement uses TRBV7-2 and TRBJ1-2; possibly TRBD1 for D (5 bases). Germline lookup yields CDR1 SGHTA and CDR2 FQGNSA. Trimming pared 2 bases from V and 6 bases from J, leaving 13 bases between. The CDR3 runs to 14 residues. CDR3 loop: CASSLTRASHGYTF. As DNA, the CDR3 is TGTGCCAGCAGCTTAACCAGGGCTTCCCATGGCTACACCTTC.

V is TRBV28 and J is TRBJ1-1; 8 bases agree with TRBD1. This CDR3 has 15 amino acids. V lost 6 bases and J lost 2; bases outside the gene matches: 8. Germline V CDR1 and CDR2: MDHEN, SYDVKM. CDR3 in amino acids: CASSLHTGGNTEAFF. Written as DNA, the CDR3 is TGTGCCAGCAGCTTACATACAGGGGGAAACACTGAAGCTTTCTTT. The variable domain in full, with the rest retrieved from reference TRBV28 and TRBJ1-1, is DVKVTQSSRYLVKRTGEKVFLECVQDMDHENMFWYRQDPGLGLRLIYFSYDVKMKEKGDIPEGYSVSREKKERFSLILESASTNQTSMYLCASSLHTGGNTEAFFGQGTRLTVV.

The rearrangement joins TRBV7-9 to TRBJ1-5, with a possible D match to TRBD1 (5 bases). Looked up from germline, CDR1 is SEHNR and CDR2 is FQNEAQ (reference sequence). V was trimmed by 1 base and J by 5 bases, leaving 9 bases between them. This CDR3 contains 14 residues. DNA of the CDR3: TGTGCCAGCAGCTTAGGGGGCTTCGATCAGCCCCAGCATTTT. Protein sequence: CASSLGGFDQPQHF. Filled out from reference TRBV7-9 and TRBJ1-5, the complete variable domain reads DTGVSQNPRHKITKRGQNVTFRCDPISEHNRLYWYRQTLGQGPEFLTYFQNEAQLEKSRLLSDRFSAERPKGSFSTLEIQRTEQGDSAMYLCASSLGGFDQPQHFGDGTRLSIL.

The chain carries TRBV5-1 and TRBJ2-7; no clear D gene. CDR1 is SGHRS and CDR2 is YFSETQ in the germline V gene. CDR3 size: 18 residues. V gave up 0 bases and J gave up 4 bases, with 23 bases separating them. CDR3 DNA: TGCGCCAGCAGCTTGGCCGATACCTCCGAGACAAACTCTTACGAGCAGTACTTC. Translation: CASSLADTSETNSYEQYF.

The genes are TRBV7-9 and TRBJ2-1; a weak D match, TRBD1 (6 bases). The CDR3 covers 16 residues. V lost 5 bases, J lost 0 bases, and 14 bases lay in between. Germline-derived CDR1 and CDR2 are SEHNR and FQNEAQ (reference sequence). The CDR3 spells CASSPKLTGSYNEQFF. For the CDR3, the DNA is TGTGCCAGCAGCCCAAAGCTGACAGGCTCCTACAATGAGCAGTTCTTC.

Points on this clone: The sample holds other DNA sequences that translate to the same CDR3. The chain recombines TRBV18 with TRBJ1-4, with a tentative D call TRBD1 (5 bases). CDR3 length equals 15 residues. The germline V gene encodes CDR1 KGHSH and CDR2 LQKENI. V was trimmed by 3 bases and J by 0 bases, leaving 8 bases between them. DNA for the CDR3: TGTGCCAGCTCACCCCCCAGGGCAACTAATGAAAAACTGTTTTTT. This codes for CASSPPRATNEKLFF.

The chain employs TRBV18 and TRBJ2-2; no clear D. CDR3 size: 13 residues. V was pared by 4 bases and J by 2 bases, with 5 bases between. CDR1 and CDR2 (germline): KGHSH, LQKENI. DNA of the CDR3: TGTGCCAGCTCACGTACTAACACCGGGGAGCTGTTTTTT. Amino acids: CASSRTNTGELFF.

This clone has just one count. The rearrangement links TRBV5-4 to TRBJ2-3; D possibly corresponds to TRBD2 (6 bases). V lost 4 bases to trimming and J lost 1 base, with 19 bases between them. Germline CDR1 and CDR2: SGHNT and YYREEE (reference sequence). The CDR3 loop spans 17 amino acids. This chain's CDR3 is CASSPGGGSYGTDTQYF. Written as DNA, the CDR3 is TGTGCCAGCAGCCCTGGTGGGGGGTCCTATGGCACAGATACGCAGTATTTT.

The CDR3 protein is CASSGTGMENTEAFF. The CDR3 bases are TGTGCCAGCAGTGGGACAGGGATGGAAAACACTGAAGCTTTCTTT. This chain links TRBV28 with TRBJ1-1; 9 bases agree with TRBD1. Trimming removed 5 bases from V and 2 bases from J; junction bases left unmatched: 6. The CDR3 is 15 residues long. Germline values: CDR1 MDHEN, CDR2 SYDVKM.

This rearrangement joins TRBV9 to TRBJ1-3; D call uncertain. CDR1 SGDLS and CDR2 YYNGEE come from the germline V gene. This CDR3 region has 16 residues. Trimming removed 0 bases at V and 2 bases at J, with 12 bases between. CDR3 residues: CASSVEFRVAGNTIYF. In DNA, the CDR3 is TGTGCCAGCAGCGTAGAATTTCGGGTAGCTGGAAACACCATATATTTT. The full variable domain, with the rest looked up from reference TRBV9 and TRBJ1-3, is DSGVTQTPKHLITATGQRVTLRCSPRSGDLSVYWYQQSLDQGLQFLIQYYNGEERAKGNILERFSAQQFPDLHSELNLSSLELGDSALYFCASSVEFRVAGNTIYFGEGSWLTVV.

The chain carries TRBV7-6 and TRBJ2-7; D ambiguous. The CDR3 is made up of 14 amino acids. Trimming removed 3 bases from V and 2 bases from J, with 11 bases in between. From germline, CDR1 is SGHVS and CDR2 FNYEAQ. In DNA, the CDR3 is TGTGCCAGCAGCTTCGGCAGGCCCCCCTACGAGCAGTACTTC. Its protein product is CASSFGRPPYEQYF.

Remarks on this clone: This specimen includes other DNA sequences encoding the same CDR3. This chain uses TRBV30 with TRBJ2-3; weak D call: TRBD1 (6 bases). The V gene's germline CDR1 is GTSNPN and CDR2 SVGIG (reference sequence). V lost 0 bases, J lost 2 bases, and 9 bases lay in between. The CDR3 length is 14 residues. In nucleotides, the CDR3 is TGTGCCTGGAGTGTAGGGGGAATCACAGATACGCAGTATTTT. It codes for CAWSVGGITDTQYF.

The chain carries TRBV4-2 and TRBJ2-7, with D perhaps TRBD2 (5 bases). The V and J ends lost 3 bases and 3 bases respectively, with 12 bases between them. This CDR3 is built from 14 residues. Germline V gives CDR1 LGHNA, CDR2 YNFKEQ. The CDR3 DNA is TGTGCCAGCAGCCAGATGACCGGGATCTACGAGCAGTACTTC. It yields the protein CASSQMTGIYEQYF.

The gene calls are TRBV27 and TRBJ2-5, with D perhaps TRBD2 (5 bases). The J call may be faulty, since TRBJ2-7 better matches the DNA end. Per germline, CDR1 MNHEY and CDR2 SMNVEV (reference sequence). CDR3 length equals 15 residues. Written as DNA, the CDR3 is TGTGCCAGCAGCCCCGGACTGACGATAACCTACGAGCAGTACTTC. It specifies CASSPGLTITYEQYF.

This chain links TRBV9 with TRBJ2-5, with unresolved D. Germline V gene lookup returns CDR1 SGDLS and CDR2 YYNGEE. V was pared by 3 bases and J by 3 bases, with 9 bases between. The CDR3 sequence is 13 residues long. The CDR3 region is CASSGSSKETQYF. CDR3 bases: TGTGCCAGCAGCGGGAGTTCGAAAGAGACCCAGTACTTC.

This clone was found a few times. CDR3 sequence (DNA): TGCGCCAGCAGCTTGGGCGGACAGATCACTGAAGCTTTCTTT. This gives the protein CASSLGGQITEAFF. The chain joins TRBV5-1 to TRBJ1-1, with a tentative D call TRBD1 (6 bases). Germline V gene sequence: CDR1 SGHRS, CDR2 YFSETQ. The CDR3 is 14 residues long. Trimming removed 0 bases from V and 4 bases from J, with 10 bases in between.